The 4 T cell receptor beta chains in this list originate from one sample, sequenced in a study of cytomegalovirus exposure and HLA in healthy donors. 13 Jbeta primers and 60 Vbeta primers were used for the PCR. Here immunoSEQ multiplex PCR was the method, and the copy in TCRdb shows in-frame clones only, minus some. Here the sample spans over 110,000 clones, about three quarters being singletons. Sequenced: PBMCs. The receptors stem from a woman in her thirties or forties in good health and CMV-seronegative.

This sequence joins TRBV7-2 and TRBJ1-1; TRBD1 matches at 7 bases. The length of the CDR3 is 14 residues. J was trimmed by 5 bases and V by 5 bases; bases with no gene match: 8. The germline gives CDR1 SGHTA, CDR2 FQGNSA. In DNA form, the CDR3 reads TGTGCCAGCAGCCAAACGGGACAGCTTACTGAAGCTTTCTTT. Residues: CASSQTGQLTEAFF.

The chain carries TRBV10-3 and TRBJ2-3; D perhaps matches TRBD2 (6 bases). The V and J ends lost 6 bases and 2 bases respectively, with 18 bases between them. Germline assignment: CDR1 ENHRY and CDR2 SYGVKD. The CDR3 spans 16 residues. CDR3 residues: CAIRPPEGPDTDTQYF. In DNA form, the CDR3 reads TGTGCCATCAGGCCACCGGAGGGGCCCGACACAGATACGCAGTATTTT.

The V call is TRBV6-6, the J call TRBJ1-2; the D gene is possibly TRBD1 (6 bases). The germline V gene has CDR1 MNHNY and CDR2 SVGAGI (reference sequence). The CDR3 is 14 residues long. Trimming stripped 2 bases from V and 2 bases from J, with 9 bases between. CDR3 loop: CASSYGGENYGYTF. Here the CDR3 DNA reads TGTGCCAGCAGTTACGGGGGCGAAAACTATGGCTACACCTTC.

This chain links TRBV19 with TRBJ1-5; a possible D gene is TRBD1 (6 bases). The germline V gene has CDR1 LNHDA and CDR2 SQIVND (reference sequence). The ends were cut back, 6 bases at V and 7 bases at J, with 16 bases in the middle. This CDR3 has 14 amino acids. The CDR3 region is CASSDTGWDQPQHF. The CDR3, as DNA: TGTGCCAGTAGCGACACAGGGTGGGACCAGCCCCAGCATTTT.